The 24 T cell receptor beta chains reported below all come from one sample, sequenced in a study of cytomegalovirus exposure and HLA in healthy donors. PCR primers comprised 60 Vbeta and 13 Jbeta primers. Produced via immunoSEQ multiplex PCR; TCRdb's table is partial and in-frame only. The sample yields fewer than 100,000 clones, roughly three quarters seen once. Material: PBMCs. The receptors shown here come from a female donor in good health and CMV-seronegative.

This clone was counted only a few times. This chain joins TRBV5-1 and TRBJ2-3; the D gene is possibly TRBD2 (5 bases). V lost 4 bases, J lost 2 bases, and 14 bases lay in between. Germline CDR1 reads SGHRS; CDR2 reads YFSETQ. The CDR3 runs to 15 residues. CDR3 DNA sequence: TGCGCCAGCAGCCTGACTAAGAGTTCCACAGATACGCAGTATTTT. Translation gives CASSLTKSSTDTQYF.

This rearrangement joins TRBV2 to TRBJ2-5; 9 bases line up with TRBD2. With V trimmed by 3 bases and J by 5 bases, 4 bases remained unmatched. The CDR3 runs to 14 residues. In germline, CDR1 is SNHLY, CDR2 FYNNEI. The CDR3 loop reads CASSDRSGRETQYF. The DNA of the CDR3 is TGTGCCAGCAGTGACCGAAGCGGGAGGGAGACCCAGTACTTC. Filled out from reference TRBV2 and TRBJ2-5, the complete variable domain reads EPEVTQTPSHQVTQMGQEVILRCVPISNHLYFYWYRQILGQKVEFLVSFYNNEISEKSEIFDDQFSVERPDGSNFTLKIRSTKLEDSAMYFCASSDRSGRETQYFGPGTRLLVL.

J is TRBJ2-5 and V is TRBV5-1; 10 bases align to TRBD2. This CDR3 is 14 amino acids long. Germline assignment: CDR1 SGHRS and CDR2 YFSETQ. V shed 4 bases and J 5 bases; nucleotides not matched to a gene: 5. The CDR3 nucleotides are TGCGCCAGCAGCCTAGCGGGGGCTGGGGAGACCCAGTACTTC. Amino acid sequence: CASSLAGAGETQYF.

This chain uses TRBV10-3 with TRBJ2-5, with 10 bases aligning to TRBD2. The J call may be wrong; the DNA end is better matched by TRBJ2-7. CDR3 length: 22 residues. CDR1 ENHRY and CDR2 SYGVKD come from the germline V gene. The CDR3 loop is CAISDPSGGATGTSVSSYEQYF. In nucleotides, the CDR3 is TGTGCCATCAGTGACCCCTCGGGGGGAGCGACCGGGACTAGCGTAAGTAGCTACGAGCAGTACTTC.

This rearrangement joins TRBV11-3 to TRBJ2-1; unclear D gene. CDR3 length: 14 residues. Germline assignment: CDR1 SGHNT and CDR2 YENEEA. V lost 0 bases to trimming and J lost 9 bases, with 12 bases between them. The CDR3 DNA is TGTGCCAGCAGCTTAGATAACACATGGAGTGAGCAGTTCTTC. It encodes CASSLDNTWSEQFF.

This clone was counted between two and nine times. The V gene is TRBV27, the J gene TRBJ2-4; 7 nucleotides agree with TRBD1. Germline V CDR1 and CDR2: MNHEY, SMNVEV (reference sequence). The J segment lost 2 bases and the V segment lost 6 bases, leaving 10 bases of the junction unmatched. The CDR3 totals 16 residues. CDR3 amino acids: CASSSGQLSSKNIQYF. The CDR3 nucleotides are TGTGCCAGCAGCTCGGGACAGCTCAGTTCCAAAAACATTCAGTACTTC.

V gene TRBV27 combines with J gene TRBJ2-1; TRBD1 aligns across 8 bases. The CDR3 spans 18 residues. Germline V gene sequence: CDR1 MNHEY, CDR2 SMNVEV (reference sequence). The V segment lost 1 base and the J segment 3 bases; nucleotides outside the gene matches: 11. The CDR3 DNA is TGTGCCAGCAGTTTATATCTCTGGCAGGGGGCTAACTACAATGAGCAGTTCTTC. Amino acids: CASSLYLWQGANYNEQFF.

This clone was detected only a few times. The chain links TRBV28 to TRBJ1-3; unclear D gene. V was clipped by 5 bases and J by 7 bases, with 9 bases between them. Germline V gives CDR1 MDHEN, CDR2 SYDVKM. This CDR3 comprises 12 residues. CDR3 nucleotides: TGTGCCAGCAGTCTGACACGGAACACCATATATTTT. Translation gives CASSLTRNTIYF.

This clone was seen a few times. This chain connects TRBV5-1 to TRBJ1-5, with 7 bases matching TRBD1. The CDR3 spans 17 residues. Trimming cost V 3 bases and J 2 bases; bases outside gene matches: 11. Germline CDR1 SGHRS, CDR2 YFSETQ. Here the CDR3 DNA reads TGCGCCAGCAGCTCCCAACCGACAGGGAATGGCAATCAGCCCCAGCATTTT. Protein sequence: CASSSQPTGNGNQPQHF.

The genes are TRBV30 and TRBJ2-7; possible D gene TRBD2, 6 bases. Germline V gene sequence: CDR1 GTSNPN, CDR2 SVGIG (reference sequence). The CDR3 covers 14 residues. Trimming left V 3 bases short and J 4 bases short, with 16 bases between. Here the CDR3 reads CAWRGAGGLYEQYF. In DNA, the CDR3 is TGTGCCTGGAGAGGAGCGGGCGGATTGTACGAGCAGTACTTC.

The chain carries TRBV28 and TRBJ2-3; TRBD1 matches 7 bases. This CDR3 has 13 residues. Germline assignment: CDR1 MDHEN and CDR2 SYDVKM. V lost 3 bases, J lost 8 bases, and 5 bases stayed unmatched. The CDR3, as DNA: TGTGCCAGCAGTTTTCCGACAGGGCCTACGCAGTATTTT. It translates to CASSFPTGPTQYF.

V usage is TRBV2 and J usage is TRBJ1-5, with D possibly matching TRBD1 (6 bases). The CDR3 covers 13 residues. Germline CDR1 and CDR2: SNHLY and FYNNEI. V gave up 7 bases and J gave up 5 bases, with 12 bases separating them. The CDR3 sequence is CASNRELDQPQHF. The CDR3 region has the DNA TGTGCCAGCAACAGGGAACTCGATCAGCCCCAGCATTTT.

This sequence joins TRBV28 and TRBJ2-7, with 7 bases that match TRBD2. CDR1 and CDR2 (germline): MDHEN, SYDVKM. CDR3 length equals 15 residues. Trimming removed 4 bases from V and 7 bases from J; junction bases left unmatched: 13. CDR3 coding DNA: TGTGCCAGCAGTTCCCCCCCCGGGGGGTCGGGGGAGCAGTACTTC. It translates to CASSSPPGGSGEQYF.

The gene calls are TRBV7-9 and TRBJ2-1, with D uncertain. Trimming pared 5 bases from V and 2 bases from J, leaving 10 bases between. Looked up from germline, CDR1 is SEHNR and CDR2 is FQNEAQ (reference sequence). The CDR3 contains 14 residues. The CDR3, as DNA: TGTGCCAGCAGCCCGGAGAGTACCTACAATGAGCAGTTCTTC. Its translation: CASSPESTYNEQFF.

J is TRBJ2-1 and V is TRBV6-1; D perhaps matches TRBD2 (5 bases). CDR3 length: 16 residues. V was cut by 4 bases and J by 4 bases, with 17 bases left in between. Germline V gene data show CDR1 as MNHNS and CDR2 as SASEGT. CDR3 nucleotides: TGTGCCAGCAGTGCAGTAGGAGGAGCGGTTTACAATGAGCAGTTCTTC. It codes for CASSAVGGAVYNEQFF.

This clone was counted only a few times. The chain combines TRBV7-2 with TRBJ2-5; TRBD1 agrees at 7 bases. The J call may be wrong; the DNA end is better matched by TRBJ2-7. Germline V gives CDR1 SGHTA, CDR2 FQGNSA. This CDR3 has 14 amino acids. The DNA of the CDR3 is TGTGCCAGCAGCCCGACAGGGATCGGCTACGAGCAGTACTTC. It yields the protein CASSPTGIGYEQYF.

This chain joins TRBV11-2 and TRBJ2-3; D ambiguous. CDR1 and CDR2 (germline): SGHAT, FQNNGV. Between the trimmed V and J ends, which lost 3 bases and 2 bases, there was a span of 9 bases. This CDR3 has 14 amino acids. As DNA, the CDR3 is TGTGCCAGCAGCTTCCCTTACTTCACAGATACGCAGTATTTT. Translating it yields CASSFPYFTDTQYF.

The CDR3 nucleotides read TGTGCCAGCAGCTCGATGGGGGGGAGCGGCTACACCTTC. Protein product: CASSSMGGSGYTF. V and J are TRBV6-5 and TRBJ1-2, with a tentative D call TRBD1 (5 bases). Per the germline V gene, CDR1 is MNHEY and CDR2 is SVGAGI. V gave up 6 bases and J gave up 8 bases, with 16 bases separating them. The CDR3 loop spans 13 amino acids.

The chain uses TRBV5-1 and TRBJ2-1; D perhaps matches TRBD2 (5 bases). Trimming stripped 9 bases from V and 7 bases from J, with 23 bases between. The CDR3 consists of 15 residues. Germline CDR1 and CDR2: SGHRS and YFSETQ. CDR3 in DNA: TGCGCCACATCACCAACCGGGAATGTTTTAAATGAGCAGTTCTTC. Its protein product is CATSPTGNVLNEQFF.

This chain connects TRBV6-5 to TRBJ1-2; TRBD1 aligns across 8 bases. The germline CDR1 and CDR2 sequences are MNHEY and SVGAGI. This CDR3 is built from 13 residues. V lost 5 bases and J lost 8; bases outside the gene matches: 7. The CDR3 region is CASSQRQGRGYTF. For the CDR3, the DNA is TGTGCCAGCAGTCAACGACAGGGGAGAGGCTACACCTTC.

This clone appeared once. This chain joins TRBV18 and TRBJ2-1, with D tentatively TRBD2 (6 bases). This CDR3 is built from 14 residues. CDR1 is KGHSH and CDR2 is LQKENI in the germline V gene. V dropped 3 bases and J dropped 6 bases, with 12 bases sitting between them. The CDR3 coding sequence is TGTGCCAGCTCACCTCGGGAGAAGGGCAATGAGCAGTTCTTC. Its translation is CASSPREKGNEQFF.

The V and J genes are TRBV5-1 and TRBJ1-1; D unresolved. In germline, CDR1 is SGHRS, CDR2 YFSETQ. The CDR3 runs to 12 residues. Trimming cost V 5 bases and J 1 base, with 6 bases left between them. CDR3 in amino acids: CASRRGNTEAFF. The CDR3 DNA reads as TGCGCCAGCAGGCGAGGGAACACTGAAGCTTTCTTT.

The CDR3 is CASSLGVRQGANEQFF. In DNA form, the CDR3 reads TGTGCCAGCAGCTTAGGGGTCCGACAGGGGGCAAATGAGCAGTTCTTC. V and J are TRBV7-8 and TRBJ2-1, with 10 bases matching TRBD1. Germline trimming cut 1 base from V and 7 bases from J; bases unmatched to any gene: 7. The germline gives CDR1 SGHVS, CDR2 FQNEAQ. The CDR3 length is 16 residues.

The CDR3 protein is CASSPGRSGQPQHF. CDR3 coding DNA: TGTGCCAGCTCACCCGGGAGATCGGGGCAGCCCCAGCATTTT. The gene calls are TRBV18 and TRBJ1-5; D ambiguous. Trimming removed 3 bases from V and 7 bases from J, with 13 bases in between. The V gene's germline CDR1 is KGHSH and CDR2 LQKENI. CDR3 size: 14 residues.